This T cell receptor beta chain was retrieved from a study of multiple sclerosis patients with progressive multifocal leukoencephalopathy. Time point noted: before natalizumab initiation. V lost 2 bases and J 3 bases, leaving 11 bases between the germline ends. CDR1 is LGHNT and CDR2 is FRNRAP in the germline V gene. The CDR3 extends over 14 amino acids. The repertoire was sequenced with immunoSEQ multiplex PCR; TCRdb's copy has only in-frame clones and lacks some. Seen here are 31,000 or so clones, around 91% observed once, and the top ten hold about 1.5%. The source material was PBMCs. This chain connects TRBV12-5 to TRBJ2-7; D is ambiguous. The sequence was obtained from a human donor with multiple sclerosis. The CDR3 bases are TGTGCTAGTGGTTTGTTCCCCGACGACTACGAGCAGTACTTC. As protein: CASGLFPDDYEQYF.